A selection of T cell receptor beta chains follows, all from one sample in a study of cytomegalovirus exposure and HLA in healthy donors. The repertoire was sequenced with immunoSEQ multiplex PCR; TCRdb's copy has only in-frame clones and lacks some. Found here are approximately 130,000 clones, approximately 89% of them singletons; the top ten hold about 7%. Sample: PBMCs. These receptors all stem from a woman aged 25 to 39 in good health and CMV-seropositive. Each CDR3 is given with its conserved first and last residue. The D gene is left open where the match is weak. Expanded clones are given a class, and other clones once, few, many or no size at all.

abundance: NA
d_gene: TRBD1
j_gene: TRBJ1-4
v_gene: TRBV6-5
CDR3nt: TGTGCCAGCAGTATGGGACAGACTAATGAAAAACTGTTTTTT
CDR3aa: CASSMGQTNEKLFF

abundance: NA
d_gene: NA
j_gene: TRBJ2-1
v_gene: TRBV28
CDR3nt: TGTGCCAGCAGTTTAGAGAGAAATGAGCAGTTCTTC
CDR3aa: CASSLERNEQFF

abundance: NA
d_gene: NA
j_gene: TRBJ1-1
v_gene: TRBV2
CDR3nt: TGTGCCAGCAGTGGGGACATGGGGACTGAAGCTTTCTTT
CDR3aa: CASSGDMGTEAFF

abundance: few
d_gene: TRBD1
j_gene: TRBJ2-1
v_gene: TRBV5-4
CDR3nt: TGTGCCAGCAGCCAAGATCGGGACAGTGTGAATGAGCAGTTCTTC
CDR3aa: CASSQDRDSVNEQFF

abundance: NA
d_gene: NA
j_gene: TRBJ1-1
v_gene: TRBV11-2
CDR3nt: TGTGCCAGCAGCTTGCCGACAGCGTTGAACACTGAAGCTTTCTTT
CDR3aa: CASSLPTALNTEAFF

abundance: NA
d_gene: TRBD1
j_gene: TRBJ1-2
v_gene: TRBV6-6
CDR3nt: TGTGCCAGCAGCCTCCCGCCGGGACAGGGCTATGGCTACACCTTC
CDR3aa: CASSLPPGQGYGYTF

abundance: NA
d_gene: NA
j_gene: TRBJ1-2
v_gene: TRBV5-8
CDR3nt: TGTGCCAGCACCCCCCCGGGGGGAGGGAACTATGGCTACACCTTC
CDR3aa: CASTPPGGGNYGYTF

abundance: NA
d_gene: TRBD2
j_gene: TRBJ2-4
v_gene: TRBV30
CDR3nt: TGTGCCTGGAGTGCGGGACTAGCGGGGATTCAGTACTTC
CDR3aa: CAWSAGLAGIQYF

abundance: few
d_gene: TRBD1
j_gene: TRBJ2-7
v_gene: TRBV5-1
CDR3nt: TGCGCCAGCAGCTGGGACAGCTCCTACGAGCAGTACTTC
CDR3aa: CASSWDSSYEQYF

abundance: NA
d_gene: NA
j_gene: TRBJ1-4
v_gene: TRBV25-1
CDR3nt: TGTGCCAGCAGCCCCGGGGGTAGAGGTAATGAAAAACTGTTTTTT
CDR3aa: CASSPGGRGNEKLFF

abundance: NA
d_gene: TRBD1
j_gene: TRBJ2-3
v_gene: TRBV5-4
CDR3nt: TGTGCCAGCAGCCCTCGACAGGGCGCAGATACGCAGTATTTT
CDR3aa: CASSPRQGADTQYF

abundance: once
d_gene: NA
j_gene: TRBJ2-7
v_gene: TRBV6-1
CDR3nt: TGTGCCAGCAGTGACCCACCTCTCTACGAGCAGTACTTC
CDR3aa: CASSDPPLYEQYF

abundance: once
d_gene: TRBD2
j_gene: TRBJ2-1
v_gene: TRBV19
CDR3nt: TGTGCCAGTAGTATCTTAGCGGGAGGGAACAATGAGCAGTTCTTC
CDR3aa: CASSILAGGNNEQFF

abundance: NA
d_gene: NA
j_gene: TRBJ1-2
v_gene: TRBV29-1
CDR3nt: TGCAGCGTTGAGGAGGTCAGGGGCTATGGCTACACCTTC
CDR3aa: CSVEEVRGYGYTF

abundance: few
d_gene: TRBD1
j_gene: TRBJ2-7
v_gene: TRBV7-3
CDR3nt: TGTGCCAGCAGCTCCCAGACGGGACAGGGGGCTGTGCAGTACTTC
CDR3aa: CASSSQTGQGAVQYF

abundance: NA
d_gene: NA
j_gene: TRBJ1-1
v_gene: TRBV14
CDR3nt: TGTGCCAGCAGCCAAGGTCCGGGGACTGAAGCTTTCTTT
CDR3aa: CASSQGPGTEAFF

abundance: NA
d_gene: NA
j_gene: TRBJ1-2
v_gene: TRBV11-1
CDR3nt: TGTGCCAGTTCCTTTGGGACCGGGACACTCTATGGCTACACCTTC
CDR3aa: CASSFGTGTLYGYTF

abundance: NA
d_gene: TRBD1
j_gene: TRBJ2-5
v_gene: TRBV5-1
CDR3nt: TGCGCCAGCAGGCCACAGGGGAGAGAGACCCAGTACTTC
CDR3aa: CASRPQGRETQYF

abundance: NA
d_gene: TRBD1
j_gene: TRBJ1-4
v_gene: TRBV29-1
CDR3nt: TGCAGCGTTGAAGGGACAGGGGGGACTAATGAAAAACTGTTTTTT
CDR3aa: CSVEGTGGTNEKLFF

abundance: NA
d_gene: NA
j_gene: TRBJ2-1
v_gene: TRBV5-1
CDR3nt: TGCGCCAGCAGCTTGGACCGGGAGTTCTACAATGAGCAGTTCTTC
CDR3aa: CASSLDREFYNEQFF

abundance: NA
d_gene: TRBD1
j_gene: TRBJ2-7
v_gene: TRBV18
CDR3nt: TGTGCCAGCTCACCACGACAGGGCCTCTTCTCCTACGAGCAGTACTTC
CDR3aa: CASSPRQGLFSYEQYF

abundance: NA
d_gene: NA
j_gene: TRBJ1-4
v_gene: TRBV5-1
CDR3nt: TGCGCCAGCAGCTTGGGAAGGGTAAGCGGTGAAAAACTGTTTTTT
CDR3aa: CASSLGRVSGEKLFF

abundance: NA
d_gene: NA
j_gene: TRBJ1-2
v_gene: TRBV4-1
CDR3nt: TGCGCCAGCAGCCAAGTGGAACAGGACCCCCGCTACACCTTC
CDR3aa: CASSQVEQDPRYTF

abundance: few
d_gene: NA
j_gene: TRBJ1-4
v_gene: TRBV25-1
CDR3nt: TGTGCCAGCAGTGAGGACTTACCAACTAATGAAAAACTGTTTTTT
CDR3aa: CASSEDLPTNEKLFF

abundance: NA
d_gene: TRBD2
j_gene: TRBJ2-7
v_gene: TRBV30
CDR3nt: TGTGCCTGGAGCGGGGGGGGAGGCGAGCAGTACTTC
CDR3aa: CAWSGGGGEQYF

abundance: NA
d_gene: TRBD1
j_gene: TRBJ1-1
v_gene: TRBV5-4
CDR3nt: TGTGCCAGCAGCTTTGAAGGGGGCCGGACTGAAGCTTTCTTT
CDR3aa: CASSFEGGRTEAFF

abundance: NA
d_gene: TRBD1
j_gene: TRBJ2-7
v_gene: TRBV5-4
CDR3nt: TGTGCCAGCAGCGACCCGGACAGGTACGAGCAGTACTTC
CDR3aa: CASSDPDRYEQYF

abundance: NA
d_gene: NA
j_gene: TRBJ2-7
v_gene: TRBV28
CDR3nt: TGTGCCAGCAGTCTTGCTCTGGTGACAGTTTACGAGCAGTACTTC
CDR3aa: CASSLALVTVYEQYF

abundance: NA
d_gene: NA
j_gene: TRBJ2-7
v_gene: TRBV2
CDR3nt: TGTGCCAGCAGTGTGGAGGCAGTAGTGGGCGAGCAGTACTTC
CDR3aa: CASSVEAVVGEQYF

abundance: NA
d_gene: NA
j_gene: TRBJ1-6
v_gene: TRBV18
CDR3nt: TGTGCCAGCTCACTGTCAGGGAATTCACCCCTCCACTTT
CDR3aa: CASSLSGNSPLHF

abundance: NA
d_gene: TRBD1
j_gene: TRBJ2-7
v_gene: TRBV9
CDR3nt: TGTGCCAGCAGCGCCCAAACAGGGGGCGAGCAGTACTTC
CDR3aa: CASSAQTGGEQYF

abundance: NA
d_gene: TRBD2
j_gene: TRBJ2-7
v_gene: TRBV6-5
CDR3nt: TGTGCCAGCAGTTCCACTAGCGGGTTCTCCTACGAGCAGTACTTC
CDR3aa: CASSSTSGFSYEQYF

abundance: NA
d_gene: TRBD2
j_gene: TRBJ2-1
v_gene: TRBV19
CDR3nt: TGTGCCAGTAGTATGGGGCCAGCGGGGAACTATGAGCAGTTCTTC
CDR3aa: CASSMGPAGNYEQFF

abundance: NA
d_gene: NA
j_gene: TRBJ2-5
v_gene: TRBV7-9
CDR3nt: TGTGCCAGCAGCTTAGCGGGGGCAGAGACCCAGTACTTC
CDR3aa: CASSLAGAETQYF

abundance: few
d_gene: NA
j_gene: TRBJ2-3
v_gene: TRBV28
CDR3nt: TGTGCCAGCAGTTCTAGAGCTACCCGGGGAGCGCGAGATACGCAGTATTTT
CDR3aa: CASSSRATRGARDTQYF

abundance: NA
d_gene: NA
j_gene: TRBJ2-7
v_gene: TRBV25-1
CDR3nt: TGTGCCAGCAACCTTCAGGGGGAGCAGTACTTC
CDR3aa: CASNLQGEQYF

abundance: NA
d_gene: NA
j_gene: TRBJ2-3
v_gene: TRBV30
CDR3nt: TGTGCCTGGGGGGAGCTAGCTGGCACAGATACGCAGTATTTT
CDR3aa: CAWGELAGTDTQYF

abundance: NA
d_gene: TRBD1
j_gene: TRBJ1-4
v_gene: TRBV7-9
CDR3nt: TGTGCCAGCAGCATACGGACAGGGCTTAATGAAAAACTGTTTTTT
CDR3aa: CASSIRTGLNEKLFF

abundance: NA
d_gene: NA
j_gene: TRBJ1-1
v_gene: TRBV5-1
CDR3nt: TGCGCCAGCAAAACTACAGGTAGTACTGAAGCTTTCTTT
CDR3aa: CASKTTGSTEAFF

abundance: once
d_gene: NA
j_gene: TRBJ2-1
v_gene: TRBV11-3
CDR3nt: TGTGCCAGCAGCTTAAGGGGTGAGCAGTTCTTC
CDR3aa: CASSLRGEQFF

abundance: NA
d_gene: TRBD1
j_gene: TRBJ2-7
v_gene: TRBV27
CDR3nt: TGTGCCAGCAGTTTACTGGGACAGGGGAACGAGCAGTACTTC
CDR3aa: CASSLLGQGNEQYF